This T cell receptor beta chain was obtained from a study of cytomegalovirus exposure and HLA in healthy donors. Regarding the study as a whole: The classifier reportedly diagnosed cytomegalovirus status with high sensitivity and specificity.

Details on this clone: The antigen is unknown.

The primer mix had 60 Vbeta and 13 Jbeta primers. TCRdb's copy holds only in-frame clones and misses some; the assay was immunoSEQ multiplex PCR. This sample has 110,000 or so clones, with roughly 67% found just once. CDR1 is LGHNA, CDR2 YNFKEQ, per germline. Deletions cut 8 bases from V and 3 bases from J, with 14 bases between. This CDR3 has 13 amino acids. Unrecorded immune exposures were likely, despite nominal health at sampling. The chain carries TRBV4-2 and TRBJ2-7, with D possibly matching TRBD1 (5 bases). Material for sequencing was PBMCs. The clonotype originates from a man in his forties in good health and CMV-seronegative. CDR3 coding DNA: TGTGCCAGCCTTGGACAAGCTGGCTACGAGCAGTACTTC. Translating gives CASLGQAGYEQYF.